The subject of this entry is one TCR beta chain. The antigen remains undetermined. The sample belongs to a study of blood T cells in healthy people across ages. Study overall: There was about one barcoded beta molecule captured by template switching per two T cells.

Germline V gene sequence: CDR1 KGHSH, CDR2 LQKENI. The trim removed 8 bases at V and 4 bases at J, leaving 10 bases unmatched. This CDR3 is 15 amino acids long. The individuals who served as donors were healthy Caucasians living in Russia, aged roughly 6 to 100. No fewer than 5.5 micrograms of total RNA were isolated from every sample. Study observations and caveats: Any conclusive comparison of naive versus antigen-experienced cells was prevented by using unsorted PBMCs.

For the second PCR, which ran for 7 to 11 cycles, a sample-barcoded 5' primer and a J-beta primer mix were used. TCRdb reprocessed the 5' RACE reads with MiXCR, giving one entry per CDR3 protein. The sample holds about a million distinct CDR3 sequences, around 48% seen once. This clonotype was obtained from a man between 25 and 39 years old in good health. The sequenced material came from blood. The chain combines TRBV18 with TRBJ2-1, with 8 nucleotides matching TRBD2. In DNA, the CDR3 is TGTGCCAGCGACCCCGGGACTAGATTATACAATGAGCAGTTCTTC. Its protein product is CASDPGTRLYNEQFF.